The clone carrying this TCR beta chain was seen a handful of times. The antigen is not known. The entry originates in a study of beta chain features in type 1 diabetes. Study-wide findings and caveats: Whether TCRB rearrangement is influenced by HLA type was left unresolved in this analysis. Patients' naive, central memory and regulatory TCRB repertoires appeared more alike than those of healthy donors. Sequencing the cDNA could make cells with high TCR expression show up more than they should.

The CDR3 sequence is 16 residues long. The J segment lost 4 bases and the V segment lost 8 bases, leaving 6 bases of the junction unmatched. Germline CDR1 reads MNHNY; CDR2 reads SVGAGI (reference sequence). Cell sorting via CD45RO/CCR7/CD25/CD127/CD95/CD27 was performed to obtain CD4+ naive, central memory, regulatory and stem cell-like memory cells. Isolated RNA was reverse transcribed in full, so expressed TCRB transcripts were sequenced. Sequencing was performed with immunoSEQ multiplex PCR; in TCRdb, only in-frame clones are kept and a portion is missing. Of a few hundred thousand clones detected, over 12% appear once; the ten largest clones hold 0.019%.

The J gene is TRBJ2-6, the V gene TRBV6-6; 12 bases map to TRBD1. The receptor was isolated from a woman younger than 35 in good health. Sequenced material: naive CD4+ T cells from blood. Written as DNA, the CDR3 is TGTGCCAGCTCTCCGGGACAGGGGGCCGGGGCCAACGTCCTGACTTTC. The encoded protein is CASSPGQGAGANVLTF.